The sequence of this TCR beta chain was determined in a study of T cells in Graves' hyperthyroidism and ophthalmopathy (dated by TCRdb to between 2017 and 2020). In terms of the full investigation: Peripheral blood samples were taken at the time of initial diagnosis, prior to any treatment. To identify distinguishing TCR V-J signatures, a discovery cohort of about 100 patients was used, comprising some 45 with Graves' ophthalmopathy and roughly 60 with stable Graves' hyperthyroidism. Prospective prediction of ophthalmopathy was tested in an independent validation cohort consisting of 18 hyperthyroidism patients and some 15 patients who later progressed to ophthalmopathy. For training and testing, the 100 or so patients in the discovery cohort were randomly divided in a 7:3 ratio. In about 6 Graves' hyperthyroidism patients, the study also compared T-cell repertoires from thyroid tissue with T-cell repertoires from blood. Following sampling, methimazole starting at 30 mg daily was given to hyperthyroidism patients, and high-dose intravenous methylprednisolone was given to ophthalmopathy patients. The paper reports TCR Vbeta CDR3 sequencing of over 130 peripheral blood samples: around 45 ophthalmopathy, over 70 hyperthyroidism and some 17 progressor patients. Study-wide conclusions, independent of this receptor: No statistical method was used to set the sample size in advance, and investigators knew the group allocation. Ophthalmopathy was separated from stable hyperthyroidism by a 13 V-J signature model, with roughly 88% sensitivity and about 81% specificity obtained in cross-validation and 80%/75% obtained in testing. Most expanded thyroid clonotypes (frequency above 0.001) were also found in blood, which suggests that blood repertoires may mirror thyroid immune responses. In validation, progression to ophthalmopathy was predicted by the model with 70% to 71% sensitivity and 72% to 80% specificity, a median of 6.5 months before onset.

Looking up the germline V gene yields CDR1 SNHLY and CDR2 FYNNEI. Taken from cysteine to phenylalanine, the CDR3 has 19 residues. Only the CDR3 region is kept as DNA, spanning 57 bases read in frame from base 1. V ends up 4 bases short and J 4 bases short, with an unmatched junction base count of 13. The hyperthyroidism patients were between 18 and 65 years old and newly diagnosed, with a disease duration of less than 2 months. Exclusion was applied to patients with uncontrolled infections, other autoimmune diseases, pregnancy or lactation. Diagnoses relied on clinical symptoms, serum thyroxine and TRAb, thyroid ultrasound and orbital computed tomography. Blood from progressor patients was drawn when they were first diagnosed with hyperthyroidism, before any ophthalmopathy symptoms appeared. PBMCs were isolated from about 10 ml of fresh peripheral blood by Ficoll-Paque density gradient centrifugation. Progressor patients were first diagnosed with Graves' hyperthyroidism and then developed ophthalmopathy during follow-up. Total RNA was extracted with Trizol reagent, and quality was checked on an Agilent 2100 Bioanalyzer.

Amplification of TCR beta CDR3 regions was carried out from RNA transcripts. For the first round of RT-PCR on the TCR CDR3, the HTBI primer set was used together with the Qiagen OneStep RT-PCR kit. Libraries were constructed in a second round of multiplex PCR, after which size selection and purification were carried out. Libraries were sequenced paired-end with 100 bp reads on an Illumina HiSeq2000. Under the source paper's analysis protocol: Raw data were processed with SOAPnuke, discarding reads with adapters, uncalled bases, mean Phred below 15, or no exact constant-primer or identifier match. High-quality paired reads were merged using COPE v1.2.5, and each unique nucleotide sequence was defined as a clonotype. MiTCR v1.1 was used to align the clonotypes against IMGT TRBV, TRBD and TRBJ reference segments. The analysis was restricted to V-J combinations with a frequency above 0.0001, which together covered 99% to 99.2% of the repertoires. The TCS score was defined as F50 (clonal expansion) divided by E x V (chaos), with BLOSUM62-based TCRdist calculated between CDR3 peptides within each V-J. Welch's t-statistics and random forest reduced around 510 V-J features to 10 to 15, which were used in a naive Bayes classifier (R e1071). TCRdb redid the processing of the public reads, applying fastp at Q25 and MiXCR, and retained in-frame beta chains. When rows share a CDR3 protein, they turn into one entry using the most common DNA and genes. TCRdb's processing, not the authors', yielded these V and J calls. For this sample there are about 720,000 distinct CDR3 sequences; approximately 18% appear just once. The ten largest clones take up approximately 15% of the sample.

For this clonotype: Its antigen remains undetermined. Per-base quality was not reported, and no clone a single base away is much larger than it.

The sequence came from a woman aged 50 to 60 with Graves' hyperthyroidism that later progressed to Graves' ophthalmopathy. Recombination linked TRBV2 to TRBJ2-5, with TRBD2 matching 15 junction bases. Sequences were obtained from blood. CDR3 protein: CASSGHGLAGGQWRETQYF. In nucleotides, the sequence is TGTGCCAGCAGTGGACACGGACTAGCGGGGGGGCAGTGGAGAGAGACCCAGTACTTC.